This TCR beta chain was sequenced for a study of blood T cells in healthy people across ages. CDR1 is SGHAT and CDR2 is FQNNGV in the germline V gene. V lost 8 bases and J 6 bases, leaving 16 bases between the germline ends. The CDR3 spans 13 residues. Worth noting for this clonotype: Its target is unknown.

The authors ran a second PCR of about 7 to 12 cycles using a sample-barcoded 5' primer and a J-beta primer mix. TCRdb reprocessed the 5' RACE reads via MiXCR and lists one record per CDR3 protein. The table records 950,000 to 1,200,000 distinct CDR3 sequences, about two fifths of them present only once. General study findings and limits: Unsorted PBMCs prevented conclusive naive versus antigen-experienced comparison. Per million T cells, TCR beta diversity dropped about linearly as age rose.

This TCR was recovered from a man aged 18 to 30 in good health. Sequenced: blood. The rearrangement links TRBV11-2 to TRBJ1-1; D uncertain. CDR3: CASALGGYAEAFF. CDR3 DNA sequence: TGTGCCAGCGCCCTAGGCGGGTACGCTGAAGCTTTCTTT. The full variable domain, with the rest looked up from reference TRBV11-2 and TRBJ1-1, is EAGVAQSPRYKIIEKRQSVAFWCNPISGHATLYWYQQILGQGPKLLIQFQNNGVVDDSQLPKDRFSAERLKGVDSTLKIQPAKLEDSAVYLCASALGGYAEAFFGQGTRLTVV.